Listed below are T cell receptor beta chains from one sample, sequenced in a study of shared clonotypes between healthy human individuals. TCRdb keeps only in-frame clones here, not all; method: immunoSEQ multiplex PCR. This repertoire shows 1.4 million or so clones, about 98.5% found once; its top ten account for roughly 0.36%. The sample comprised naive CD4+ T cells sorted from blood. Receptors originate from a young man in good health. The CDR3 runs from the conserved cysteine through the conserved F or W. The D gene is left open where the match is weak. Clone size is given for some rows only: seen once, a few or many times, or a class if the clone is expanded.

clone_size d_call j_call v_call cdr3_aa cdr3_nt
- - TRBJ2-2 TRBV6-5 CASSYSLNTGELFF TGTGCCAGCAGTTACTCGCTTAACACCGGGGAGCTGTTTTTT
- TRBD2 TRBJ2-5 TRBV18 CASSPGTSGTGETQYF TGTGCCAGCTCACCCGGGACTAGCGGGACGGGGGAGACCCAGTACTTC
- - TRBJ2-1 TRBV29-1 CSVRGAEAEQFF TGCAGCGTGAGAGGTGCCGAAGCCGAGCAGTTCTTC
- - TRBJ1-1 TRBV7-3 CASSARENTEAFF TGTGCCAGCAGCGCAAGGGAGAACACTGAAGCTTTCTTT
- - TRBJ2-1 TRBV5-4 CASSPQWGAYNEQFF TGTGCCAGCAGCCCCCAATGGGGGGCCTACAATGAGCAGTTCTTC
- TRBD1 TRBJ2-7 TRBV10-1 CASRRDAGGEQYF TGCGCCAGCAGGAGAGACGCAGGGGGCGAGCAGTACTTC
- TRBD1 TRBJ2-7 TRBV9 CASTRDRAPVGEQYF TGTGCCAGCACGCGGGACAGGGCTCCAGTGGGCGAGCAGTACTTC
- - TRBJ1-2 TRBV29-1 CSACGARGELDGYTF TGCAGCGCATGTGGGGCTCGGGGAGAGTTGGATGGCTACACCTTC
- - TRBJ2-2 TRBV10-3 CATTAGFTGELFF TGTGCCACGACGGCCGGGTTCACCGGGGAGCTGTTTTTT
- - TRBJ2-7 TRBV4-1 CASSQDWASIFEQYF TGCGCCAGCAGCCAAGATTGGGCCTCCATTTTCGAGCAGTACTTC
- TRBD1 TRBJ1-4 TRBV30 CAWSAGTGSNEKLFF TGTGCCTGGAGTGCCGGGACAGGATCTAATGAAAAACTGTTTTTT
- - TRBJ2-7 TRBV10-3 CAISEFSGTKGEQYF TGTGCCATCAGTGAGTTCTCCGGAACAAAGGGCGAGCAGTACTTC
- - TRBJ2-3 TRBV6-4 CASSNAGTDTQYF TGTGCCAGCAGTAATGCGGGCACAGATACGCAGTATTTT
- - TRBJ2-5 TRBV9 CASSPGRIQETQYF TGTGCCAGCAGCCCCGGACGTATCCAAGAGACCCAGTACTTC
- TRBD1 TRBJ2-7 TRBV19 CASRQDRWSYEQYF TGTGCCAGTAGGCAGGACAGGTGGTCCTACGAGCAGTACTTC
- - TRBJ1-2 TRBV2 CASSEGPGPNYGYTF TGTGCCAGCAGTGAAGGACCGGGGCCCAACTATGGCTACACCTTC
- - TRBJ2-5 TRBV7-2 CASSSRRSYQETQYF TGTGCCAGCAGCTCCCGCAGGTCCTACCAAGAGACCCAGTACTTC
- - TRBJ2-5 TRBV7-8 CASSPHLNQETQYF TGTGCCAGCAGCCCTCACCTAAACCAAGAGACCCAGTACTTC
- - TRBJ1-5 TRBV19 CASGGDPVSIKPQHF TGTGCCAGTGGGGGGGACCCCGTGTCGATTAAGCCCCAGCATTTT
- TRBD2 TRBJ2-3 TRBV11-2 CASSPGGGPTDTQYF TGTGCCAGCAGCCCGGGCGGGGGGCCCACAGATACGCAGTATTTT
- - TRBJ2-4 TRBV1 CTSSQGVGPNPLAKNIQYF TGCACCAGCAGCCAAGGGGTTGGCCCCAACCCTCTAGCCAAAAACATTCAGTACTTC
- - TRBJ2-7 TRBV5-1 CASSIQGTEQYF TGCGCCAGCAGCATACAGGGAACGGAGCAGTACTTC
- - TRBJ1-1 TRBV11-2 CASSLVRGQEAFF TGTGCCAGCAGCTTAGTTAGGGGCCAGGAAGCTTTCTTT
- TRBD2 TRBJ2-7 TRBV7-9 CASSPATSGRSYEQYF TGTGCCAGCAGCCCTGCCACTAGCGGGAGGTCCTACGAGCAGTACTTC
- - TRBJ2-7 TRBV10-3 CAISGWRDSYEQYF TGTGCCATCAGTGGATGGCGGGACTCCTACGAGCAGTACTTC
- - TRBJ2-7 TRBV27 CASSLSQGQYEQYF TGTGCCAGCAGTTTATCGCAGGGGCAGTACGAGCAGTACTTC
- TRBD1 TRBJ1-1 TRBV28 CASSQDRFGTEAFF TGTGCCAGCAGTCAGGACAGGTTTGGCACTGAAGCTTTCTTT
- TRBD1 TRBJ1-5 TRBV7-8 CASSLRDSNSNQPQHF TGTGCCAGCAGCTTGAGGGACAGCAATAGCAATCAGCCCCAGCATTTT
- TRBD2 TRBJ2-2 TRBV11-3 CASSSLAGVGELFF TGTGCCAGCAGCTCCTTAGCGGGAGTCGGGGAGCTGTTTTTT
once TRBD1 TRBJ1-4 TRBV9 CASSPTGTNEKLFF TGTGCCAGCAGCCCGACAGGGACTAATGAAAAACTGTTTTTT
once - TRBJ1-5 TRBV7-8 CASSLGIGVQHF TGTGCCAGCAGCTTAGGAATCGGGGTCCAGCATTTT
- - TRBJ2-1 TRBV5-1 CASSLSSVRGGNEQFF TGCGCCAGCAGCTTGTCTAGCGTAAGAGGGGGCAATGAGCAGTTCTTC
- - TRBJ2-2 TRBV10-1 CASSGAGVRGELFF TGCGCCAGCAGTGGGGCAGGGGTCCGGGGGGAGCTGTTTTTT
once - TRBJ1-2 TRBV7-9 CASSLASRRVEGYTF TGTGCCAGCAGCTTAGCTTCCCGGCGCGTGGAGGGCTACACCTTC
- - TRBJ2-6 TRBV27 CASSLSPTAGANVLTF TGTGCCAGCAGTTTATCGCCGACTGCTGGGGCCAACGTCCTGACTTTC
- - TRBJ1-5 TRBV6-6 CASTERDGSNQPQHF TGTGCCAGCACGGAAAGGGATGGGAGCAATCAGCCCCAGCATTTT
- TRBD2 TRBJ2-3 TRBV6-5 CASSQWGLAQYF TGTGCCAGCAGCCAGTGGGGACTAGCGCAGTATTTT
- - TRBJ1-1 TRBV29-1 CSFRSGPTEAFF TGCAGCTTCCGGTCTGGGCCCACTGAAGCTTTCTTT
- - TRBJ2-7 TRBV10-1 CASSALGVREQYF TGCGCCAGCAGTGCCCTAGGGGTGAGAGAGCAGTACTTC
once TRBD2 TRBJ2-1 TRBV19 CASSGTSGRLSDNEQFF TGTGCCAGTAGTGGGACTAGCGGGAGGCTGAGTGACAATGAGCAGTTCTTC
- - TRBJ1-2 TRBV25-1 CASSMRTSYGYTF TGTGCCAGCAGTATGCGGACAAGCTATGGCTACACCTTC
- - TRBJ2-7 TRBV10-2 CASSDRVYEQYF TGCGCCAGCAGTGATAGGGTCTACGAGCAGTACTTC
- - TRBJ1-2 TRBV10-2 CASRNPSPGDYTF TGCGCCAGCAGAAATCCCTCGCCAGGGGACTACACCTTC
- TRBD2 TRBJ2-3 TRBV28 CASSLWGFRTSGDGSTDTQYF TGTGCCAGCAGTTTATGGGGGTTTCGGACTAGCGGGGATGGGAGCACAGATACGCAGTATTTT
- - TRBJ1-1 TRBV7-9 CASSRKMNTEAFF TGTGCCAGCAGCCGAAAGATGAACACTGAAGCTTTCTTT
- - TRBJ2-7 TRBV6-6 CASRRLDPTYEQYF TGTGCCAGCAGACGCCTCGACCCCACCTACGAGCAGTACTTC
- TRBD1 TRBJ2-7 TRBV5-1 CASSPWGTGGTYEQYF TGCGCCAGCAGCCCTTGGGGGACAGGGGGGACCTACGAGCAGTACTTC
- TRBD1 TRBJ2-3 TRBV5-6 CASSLRGQGQDTQYF TGTGCCAGCAGCCTCCGTGGACAGGGGCAAGATACGCAGTATTTT
- - TRBJ1-2 TRBV19 CANKERGQLANYGYTF TGTGCCAATAAAGAAAGAGGGCAGTTAGCTAACTATGGCTACACCTTC
- TRBD2 TRBJ2-5 TRBV4-1 CASSQAGGKGETQYF TGCGCCAGCAGCCAGGCCGGGGGGAAGGGAGAGACCCAGTACTTC
once - TRBJ2-7 TRBV6-1 CASSSKSGTPGEQYF TGTGCCAGCAGCTCGAAGTCCGGGACCCCAGGGGAGCAGTACTTC
- TRBD2 TRBJ2-2 TRBV13 CASSSSGSAAGELFF TGTGCCAGCAGCTCTAGCGGGAGCGCCGCCGGGGAGCTGTTTTTT
once - TRBJ2-7 TRBV6-1 CASKGVRASYEQYF TGTGCCAGCAAGGGGGTCAGGGCTTCCTACGAGCAGTACTTC
- TRBD1 TRBJ2-5 TRBV5-1 CASSLGPSGQGVGQETQYF TGCGCCAGCAGCTTGGGGCCCTCGGGACAGGGTGTTGGGCAAGAGACCCAGTACTTC
once - TRBJ2-1 TRBV6-1 CASSEKRSSYNEQFF TGTGCCAGCAGTGAAAAGCGGAGCTCCTACAATGAGCAGTTCTTC